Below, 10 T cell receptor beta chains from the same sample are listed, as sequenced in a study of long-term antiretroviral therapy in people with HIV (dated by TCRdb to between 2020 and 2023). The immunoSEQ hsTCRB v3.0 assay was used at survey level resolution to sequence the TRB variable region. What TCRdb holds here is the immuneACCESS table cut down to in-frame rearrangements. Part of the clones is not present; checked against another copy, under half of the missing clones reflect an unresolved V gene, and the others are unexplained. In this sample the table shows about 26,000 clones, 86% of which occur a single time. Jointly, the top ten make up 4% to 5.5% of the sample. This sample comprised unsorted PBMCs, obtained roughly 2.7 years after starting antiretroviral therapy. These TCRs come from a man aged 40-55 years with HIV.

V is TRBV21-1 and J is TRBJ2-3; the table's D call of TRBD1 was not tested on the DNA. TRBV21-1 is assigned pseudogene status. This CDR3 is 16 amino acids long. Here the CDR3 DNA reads TGTGCCAGCAGCAAGGAAGGACAGGGGATTTCAGATACGCAGTATTTT. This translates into CASSKEGQGISDTQYF.

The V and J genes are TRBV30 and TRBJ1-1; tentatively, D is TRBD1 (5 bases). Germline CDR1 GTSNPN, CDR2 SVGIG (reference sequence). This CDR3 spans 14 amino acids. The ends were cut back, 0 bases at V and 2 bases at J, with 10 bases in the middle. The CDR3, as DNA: TGTGCCTGGAGTGTTTTAGGGGCTAACACTGAAGCTTTCTTT. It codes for CAWSVLGANTEAFF.

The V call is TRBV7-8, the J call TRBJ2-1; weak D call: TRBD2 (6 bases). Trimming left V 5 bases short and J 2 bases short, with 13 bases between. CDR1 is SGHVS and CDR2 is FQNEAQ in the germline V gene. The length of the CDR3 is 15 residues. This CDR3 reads CASSLAGGAYNEQFF. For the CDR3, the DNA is TGTGCCAGCAGCCTTGCCGGAGGGGCCTACAATGAGCAGTTCTTC.

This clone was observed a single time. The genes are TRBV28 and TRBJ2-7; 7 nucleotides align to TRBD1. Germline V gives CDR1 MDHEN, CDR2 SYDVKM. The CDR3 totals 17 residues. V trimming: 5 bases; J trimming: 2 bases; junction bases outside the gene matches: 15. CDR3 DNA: TGTGCCAGCAGTCCCCCACAAGGGGCAGGGGGAACCTACGAGCAGTACTTC. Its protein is CASSPPQGAGGTYEQYF.

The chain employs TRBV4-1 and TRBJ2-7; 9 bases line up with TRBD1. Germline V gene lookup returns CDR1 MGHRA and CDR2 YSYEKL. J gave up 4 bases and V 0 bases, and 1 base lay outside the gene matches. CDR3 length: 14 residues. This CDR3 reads CASSQEQGAYEQYF. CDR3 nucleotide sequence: TGCGCCAGCAGCCAAGAACAGGGGGCATACGAGCAGTACTTC.

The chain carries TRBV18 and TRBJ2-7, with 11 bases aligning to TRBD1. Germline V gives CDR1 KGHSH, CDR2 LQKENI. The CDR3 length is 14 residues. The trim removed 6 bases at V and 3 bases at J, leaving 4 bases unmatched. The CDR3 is CASSRGTGGYEQYF. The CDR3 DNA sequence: TGTGCCAGCTCCCGGGGGACAGGGGGCTACGAGCAGTACTTC.

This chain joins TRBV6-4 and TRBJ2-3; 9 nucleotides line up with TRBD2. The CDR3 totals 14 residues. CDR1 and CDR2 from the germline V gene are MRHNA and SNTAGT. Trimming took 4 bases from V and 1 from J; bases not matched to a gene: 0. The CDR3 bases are TGTGCCAGCAGTGTAGCGGGGGGCACAGATACGCAGTATTTT. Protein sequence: CASSVAGGTDTQYF.

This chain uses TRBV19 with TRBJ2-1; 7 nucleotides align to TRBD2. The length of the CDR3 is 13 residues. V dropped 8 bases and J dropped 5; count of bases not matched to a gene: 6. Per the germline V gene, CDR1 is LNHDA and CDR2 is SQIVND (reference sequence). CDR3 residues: CASLAGDDNEQFF. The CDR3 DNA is TGTGCCAGTTTGGCGGGAGATGACAATGAGCAGTTCTTC.

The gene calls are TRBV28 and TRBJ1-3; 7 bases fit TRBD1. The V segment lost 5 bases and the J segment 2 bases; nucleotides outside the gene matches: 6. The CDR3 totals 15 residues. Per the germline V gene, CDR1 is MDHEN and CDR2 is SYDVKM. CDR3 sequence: CASSRTGVAGNTIYF. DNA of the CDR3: TGTGCCAGCAGTCGAACAGGGGTTGCTGGAAACACCATATATTTT.

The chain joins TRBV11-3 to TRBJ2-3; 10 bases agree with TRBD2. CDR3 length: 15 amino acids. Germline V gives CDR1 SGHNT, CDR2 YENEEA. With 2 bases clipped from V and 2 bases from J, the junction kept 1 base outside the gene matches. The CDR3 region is CASSLTSGDTDTQYF. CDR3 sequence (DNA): TGTGCCAGCAGCTTAACTAGCGGGGACACAGATACGCAGTATTTT.